This paragraph covers one TCR beta chain sequence. Measured with immunoSEQ multiplex PCR; TCRdb has only the in-frame clones, and not every one. The sample yields 55,000 to 75,000 clones, around 93% seen once. This sample is part of a study of technical replicates of blood from several donors. The germline V and J ends were trimmed by 0 bases and 2 bases, with 10 bases remaining between them. The CDR3 loop spans 15 amino acids. Germline assignment: CDR1 MNHEY and CDR2 SMNVEV (reference sequence). The chain has TRBV27 and TRBJ1-1; D ambiguous. This receptor was taken from a human donor in good health. The specimen was T cells isolated from PBMCs. The CDR3 region has the DNA TGTGCCAGCAGTTTATCGCGGAGCTTAAACACTGAAGCTTTCTTT. Translated: CASSLSRSLNTEAFF.